This TCR beta chain was recovered during a study of PD-1 blockade in classical Hodgkin lymphoma (TCRdb year 2020). Looking at the study overall: Nivolumab dosing was 3 mg/kg intravenously every 2 weeks, continuing until either disease progression or unacceptable toxicity. A peripheral blood immune signature of response to PD-1 blockade in classical Hodgkin lymphoma was defined using TCR beta sequencing and CyTOF. Points the paper makes about the study in general: The study covered only a single clinical trial cohort, and the causes of the repertoire differences, possibly disease activity or prior therapy, were still not defined. Among trial patients, those achieving complete response had baseline diversity similar to that of newly diagnosed patients, while diversity was significantly lower in partial responders and progressors. Lower diversity was seen in patients whose nivolumab began less than 1 year after ASCT, and these patients were left out of later analyses so that immune reconstitution would not confound the results. Baseline TCR diversity was reported as lower in newly diagnosed patients than in healthy donors, and lower still in relapsed/refractory patients. By C4D1, a significant rise was seen in CD4+ TCR diversity but not in CD8+ TCR diversity (p=0.0027 vs p=0.16), and the rise was most apparent among complete responders (p=0.02).

This clone was counted between two and nine times. The clone's antigen remains unknown. Per-base qualities were not stored, and no clone one base away is much larger. CDR1 and CDR2 were assigned from the germline V gene as MNHEY and SVGAGI. From the cysteine through the phenylalanine, the CDR3 covers 14 amino acids. Here the CDR3 DNA is all that survives: 42 bases in frame from base 1. V is trimmed back by 6 bases and J by 5 bases, and the junction contains 7 bases that no gene match accounts for. Genomic DNA was extracted with the Qiagen DNeasy kit from unsorted PBMCs and from negatively selected CD4+ and CD8+ fractions. Using primers that anneal to V and J segments, immunoSEQ multiplex PCR amplified the TCR beta CDR3 regions. Amplification bias was minimized using a synthetic immune receptor repertoire, and residual bias was removed computationally after sequencing. The paper's data handling went like this. Custom Python scripts were used to quantify repertoire diversity as the Shannon entropy index. Unsorted, CD4+ and CD8+ repertoires were analyzed separately, except for combined analyses in which CD4+ and CD8+ sequences were merged in silico. Clonal expansion was defined as a frequency increase of at least 2-fold after treatment compared with C1D1, and clones undetected at baseline were assigned a pseudocount of 0.5. Singleton clones were defined as clones with 0 or 1 copy at C1D1, and non-singleton clones were defined as clones with 2 or more copies. Clones expanded in unsorted samples were annotated as CD4+, CD8+ or unknown by matching protein sequences in sorted samples from the same patient. Wilcoxon tests on paired samples were used to test diversity changes from C1D1 to C4D1. The table was pulled from immuneACCESS by TCRdb, which kept in-frame rearrangements only. Such tables lose some clones; where checked, under half of the loss comes from unresolved V genes, and the rest has no known cause. V and J calls and clone size are as listed in that table; D and trimming were resolved from the DNA. This sample holds roughly 100,000 clones; just over 90% were observed only once. The ten biggest clones cover less than 2% of the sample.

This specimen's time point label, per the study, means: cycle 4 day 1 (C4D1), after about 6 weeks of nivolumab. Every trial patient had relapsed after autologous stem cell transplantation, and cohorts A, B and C differed in prior brentuximab vedotin exposure. A total of approximately 51 patients with relapsed/refractory classical Hodgkin lymphoma made up the trial cohort, and each patient's best overall response was complete response, partial response or progressive disease. Single-agent nivolumab was administered to trial patients in the multi-cohort phase II CheckMate 205 trial. Best overall response was determined by an independent review committee according to the 2007 International Working Group response criteria. Trial PBMCs were obtained immediately prior to nivolumab initiation (C1D1) and on therapy at cycle 2 day 1 and cycle 4 day 1. Peripheral blood was collected in 8 mL Vacutainer Cell Preparation Tubes, from which PBMCs were isolated by centrifugation and then cryopreserved.

The sample was peripheral blood mononuclear cells (PBMCs), taken before the fourth cycle of nivolumab. This sequence uses TRBV6-5 and TRBJ2-3; TRBD2 agrees with 8 junctional bases. This clonotype was sampled from a human donor with classical Hodgkin lymphoma. The DNA is as follows: TGTGCCAGCAGGCTGAGCGGGAGAAGAGATACGCAGTATTTT. The translation is CASRLSGRRDTQYF.